What follows is one T cell receptor (beta chain) and its context. Germline is not matched at one junction end, which may reflect a read error. The CDR3 sequence is 15 residues long. Per germline, CDR1 MNHEY and CDR2 SMNVEV (reference sequence). The sample originates from a study of PD-L1 blockade in urothelial cancer. Produced via immunoSEQ multiplex PCR; TCRdb's table is partial and in-frame only. Of about 130,000 clones in the sample, approximately 88% are singletons; the top ten hold 3.2%. Time point given: pretreatment peripheral blood. Patients' urothelial carcinoma was locally advanced or metastatic. For each patient, 1 to 8 samples were obtained, pretreatment and on-treatment.

This sample comprised PBMCs, obtained around atezolizumab (anti-PD-L1) treatment. The chain employs TRBV27 and TRBJ1-1; no clear D. The sequence came from a man over 45 with urothelial cancer. CDR3 sequence: CTSKVTATLGSEAFF. CDR3 sequence (DNA): TGTACCAGCAAGGTGACGGCGACACTAGGAAGCGAAGCTTTCTTT.